This T cell receptor beta chain was retrieved from a study of radiotherapy plus CTLA-4 blockade in lung cancer. As for the study in general: Among enrolled patients, under 20% responded and about 30% achieved disease control.

About this clone itself: Its specificity is unknown.

Each patient with chemo-refractory metastatic non-small-cell lung cancer was treated with focal radiation plus CTLA-4 blockade using ipilimumab. TCRdb's table, derived via immunoSEQ multiplex PCR, lists solely in-frame clones and lacks some. The profile shows 81,000 or so clones, around 87% of them singletons. Study-wide findings and caveats: Blood-borne expansion of tumor-derived TCR clones followed radiotherapy plus ipilimumab. Reports identified early blood T cell clone dynamics, with interferon-beta, as the best response predictor.

CDR1 and CDR2 (germline): MDHEN, SYDVKM. Trimming at V came to 5 bases and at J to 6 bases, leaving 6 bases not matched to a gene. The CDR3 sequence is 14 residues long. The receptor's source is a human donor with non-small cell lung cancer who had stable disease on radiotherapy plus ipilimumab. The rearrangement joins TRBV28 to TRBJ2-1; 8 bases match TRBD1. The sequenced sample was peripheral blood, obtained from a patient treated with radiotherapy plus ipilimumab. This chain's CDR3 is CASSMDRVSNEQFF. CDR3 nucleotides: TGTGCCAGCAGTATGGACAGGGTTAGCAATGAGCAGTTCTTC.